This TCR beta chain was obtained from a study of Ad26.COV2.S vaccination and SARS-CoV-2 variants. Noted treatment: 15 to 20 received Ad26.COV2.S at low or high dose, single or two shots; 5 received placebo; per-sample allocation not given. Day 63 after the first vaccine or placebo injection was the time point for sampling. Germline loops: CDR1 SGHVS, CDR2 FQNEAQ. This CDR3 is 14 amino acids long. Trimming removed 4 bases at V and 6 bases at J, with 13 bases between. Some clones are missing from TCRdb's copy, which holds only in-frame ones; the method was immunoSEQ multiplex PCR. This table holds some 340,000 clones, just over 85% found once. This clone was counted many times.

The chain carries TRBV7-8 and TRBJ1-5; D gene ambiguous. The origin of this receptor is a person aged 18-65 years who received the Ad26.COV2.S COVID-19 vaccine or a placebo. The sample was peripheral blood, taken in a trial of Ad26.COV2.S vaccine versus placebo. The CDR3 DNA reads TGTGCCAGCAGCTCCCTCCAGGTTTTTCAGCCCCAGCATTTT. Translated, it gives CASSSLQVFQPQHF.